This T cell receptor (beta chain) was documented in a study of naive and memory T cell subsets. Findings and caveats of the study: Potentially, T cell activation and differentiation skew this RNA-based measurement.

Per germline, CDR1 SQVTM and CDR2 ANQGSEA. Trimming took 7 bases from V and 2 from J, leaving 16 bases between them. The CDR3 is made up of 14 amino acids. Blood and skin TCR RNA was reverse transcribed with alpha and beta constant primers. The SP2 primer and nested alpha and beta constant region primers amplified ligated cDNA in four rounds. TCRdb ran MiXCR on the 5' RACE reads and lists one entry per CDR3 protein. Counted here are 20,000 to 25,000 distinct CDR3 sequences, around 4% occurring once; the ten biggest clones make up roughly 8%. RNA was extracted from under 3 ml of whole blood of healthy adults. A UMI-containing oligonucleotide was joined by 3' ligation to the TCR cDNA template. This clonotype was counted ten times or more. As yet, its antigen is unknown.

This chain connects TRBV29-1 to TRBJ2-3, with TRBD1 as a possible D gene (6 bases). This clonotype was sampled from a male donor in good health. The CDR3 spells CSARDTGTTDTQYF. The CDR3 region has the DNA TGCAGCGCCCGGGACACCGGTACCACAGATACGCAGTATTTT.